The 16 T cell receptor beta chains below all came from one sample that was sequenced in a study of shared clonotypes between healthy human individuals. Produced via immunoSEQ multiplex PCR; TCRdb's table is partial and in-frame only. Here the sample spans roughly 2.1 million clones, about 92% being singletons. Cells designated naive CD8 were CD45RO-negative and were positively selected for CCR7, with terminally differentiated effector memory CD45RA+ cells excluded. The specimen sequenced was naive CD8+ T cells from PBMCs. All receptors derive from a man aged 18 to 29 in good health. Some clones in this sample may be carry-over from other donors' samples.

V and J are TRBV11-2 and TRBJ1-1; TRBD1 matches at 7 bases. The CDR3 has 15 residues. J gave up 6 bases and V 3 bases, and 10 bases lay outside the gene matches. The germline gives CDR1 SGHAT, CDR2 FQNNGV. DNA of the CDR3: TGTGCCAGCAGCTTTTATGACAGGGTGACTTCTGAAGCTTTCTTT. Translated, it gives CASSFYDRVTSEAFF. The full variable domain, completed using reference TRBV11-2 and TRBJ1-1, is EAGVAQSPRYKIIEKRQSVAFWCNPISGHATLYWYQQILGQGPKLLIQFQNNGVVDDSQLPKDRFSAERLKGVDSTLKIQPAKLEDSAVYLCASSFYDRVTSEAFFGQGTRLTVV.

The rearrangement links TRBV28 to TRBJ2-1; maybe TRBD1 (5 bases). Looked up from germline, CDR1 is MDHEN and CDR2 is SYDVKM. CDR3 length: 19 amino acids. Trimming cost V 1 base and J 3 bases, with 22 bases left between them. The CDR3 protein is CASSLSRAVRVTHYNEQFF. The CDR3 DNA reads TGTGCCAGCAGTTTATCCAGGGCGGTACGGGTAACGCACTACAATGAGCAGTTCTTC.

The rearrangement uses TRBV7-8 and TRBJ2-7, with 8 bases fitting TRBD1. The ends lost 3 bases at V and 3 bases at J; junction bases unmatched: 19. Germline-derived CDR1 and CDR2 are SGHVS and FQNEAQ. This CDR3 contains 19 residues. CDR3 region: CASSFFHVPPDRALYEQYF. The CDR3 DNA sequence: TGTGCCAGCAGCTTTTTCCACGTACCTCCGGACAGGGCCCTCTACGAGCAGTACTTC.

Concerning this clone itself: Other DNA sequences of this sample code for an identical CDR3. The chain links TRBV7-6 to TRBJ2-1, with 7 bases aligning to TRBD2. CDR1 is SGHVS, CDR2 FNYEAQ, per germline. The V gene end was trimmed by 5 bases and the J gene end by 0 bases; junction bases not matched to a gene: 4. The CDR3 contains 15 residues. This chain's CDR3 is CASSLTGGSYNEQFF. The CDR3 region has the DNA TGTGCCAGCAGCCTAACGGGAGGCTCCTACAATGAGCAGTTCTTC.

V gene TRBV19 combines with J gene TRBJ2-7; TRBD2 aligns across 12 bases. Looked up from germline, CDR1 is LNHDA and CDR2 is SQIVND (reference sequence). CDR3 length: 15 residues. Trimming removed 6 bases from V and 2 bases from J; junction bases left unmatched: 5. The CDR3 loop is CASSRTSGAPYEQYF. The CDR3 DNA is TGTGCCAGTAGCCGGACTAGCGGGGCCCCCTACGAGCAGTACTTC.

This chain uses TRBV11-2 with TRBJ2-1, with 8 bases matching TRBD1. Looked up from germline, CDR1 is SGHAT and CDR2 is FQNNGV. The CDR3 length is 18 residues. Trimming cost V 5 bases and J 7 bases; bases outside gene matches: 19. The CDR3 is CASSTRQGKGYTINEQFF. CDR3 DNA sequence: TGTGCCAGCAGCACCCGACAGGGGAAGGGGTATACGATTAATGAGCAGTTCTTC.

The chain joins TRBV29-1 to TRBJ1-2; 8 nucleotides match TRBD1. This CDR3 has 13 amino acids. Trimming cost V 4 bases and J 4 bases; bases outside gene matches: 5. Germline V gene lookup returns CDR1 SQVTM and CDR2 ANQGSEA. The CDR3 DNA is TGCAGCGTTGCTGCAGGGGGCGGCTATGGCTACACCTTC. Residues: CSVAAGGGYGYTF.

In its sample, this clone was seen a few times. Within the sample, other DNA sequences also encode this same CDR3. The gene calls are TRBV9 and TRBJ2-2; TRBD1 aligns across 7 bases. The CDR3 spans 14 residues. After removal of 3 bases from V and 1 base from J, the junction contained 0 bases not matched to a gene. Germline V gene lookup returns CDR1 SGDLS and CDR2 YYNGEE. The CDR3 protein is CASSGTGNTGELFF. The CDR3 coding sequence is TGTGCCAGCAGCGGGACAGGGAACACCGGGGAGCTGTTTTTT.

The chain employs TRBV30 and TRBJ1-2; possible D gene TRBD1, 6 bases. CDR1 and CDR2 from the germline V gene are GTSNPN and SVGIG (reference sequence). CDR3 length: 14 amino acids. Trimming pared 5 bases from V and 5 bases from J, leaving 18 bases between. The CDR3 is CAWAPWGAGYGYTF. DNA for the CDR3: TGTGCCTGGGCCCCTTGGGGGGCAGGGTATGGCTACACCTTC.

The gene calls are TRBV10-3 and TRBJ2-1, with TRBD2 matching 12 bases. This CDR3 has 18 amino acids. Germline V CDR1 and CDR2: ENHRY, SYGVKD. Trimming at V came to 4 bases and at J to 7 bases, leaving 14 bases not matched to a gene. The CDR3 region is CAISGLAGEANQLNEQFF. The CDR3 nucleotides read TGTGCCATCAGTGGACTAGCGGGGGAAGCAAATCAACTTAATGAGCAGTTCTTC.

The table lists this clone with a few counts. V is TRBV7-9 and J is TRBJ2-2, with 7 bases lining up with TRBD2. The CDR3 length is 16 residues. From germline, CDR1 is SEHNR and CDR2 FQNEAQ (reference sequence). Unmatched junction bases numbered 12, after V lost 8 bases and J lost 3 bases. As DNA, the CDR3 is TGTGCCAGCCCCCCGTGGGGGGGTCTTGACACCGGGGAGCTGTTTTTT. Its translation: CASPPWGGLDTGELFF.

The gene calls are TRBV7-3 and TRBJ2-1; TRBD2 matches at 8 bases. Per the germline V gene, CDR1 is SGHTA and CDR2 is FQGTGA. The J segment lost 0 bases and the V segment lost 5 bases, leaving 3 bases of the junction unmatched. The CDR3 spans 15 residues. Here the CDR3 reads CASSLAGLSYNEQFF. CDR3 sequence (DNA): TGTGCCAGCAGCCTAGCGGGTCTCTCCTACAATGAGCAGTTCTTC.

The rearrangement links TRBV4-1 to TRBJ1-2; D perhaps matches TRBD1 (5 bases). This CDR3 contains 15 residues. The ends were cut back, 0 bases at V and 5 bases at J, with 13 bases in the middle. Germline V lookup: CDR1 MGHRA, CDR2 YSYEKL. Here the CDR3 DNA reads TGCGCCAGCAGCCAAGAGCCAGGGACCCCTTATGGCTACACCTTC. This encodes CASSQEPGTPYGYTF.

J is TRBJ1-4 and V is TRBV11-2; D call uncertain. V lost 0 bases to trimming and J lost 0 bases, with 2 bases between them. The CDR3 runs 14 residues. The germline V gene encodes CDR1 SGHAT and CDR2 FQNNGV. DNA for the CDR3: TGTGCCAGCAGCTTAGACGCAACTAATGAAAAACTGTTTTTT. It yields the protein CASSLDATNEKLFF.

The chain couples TRBV11-2 to TRBJ2-7, with TRBD2 identical over 9 bases. The CDR3 spans 15 residues. V shed 5 bases, J shed 4 bases, and the junction held 9 bases outside the gene matches. Germline CDR1 reads SGHAT; CDR2 reads FQNNGV. The CDR3 DNA reads as TGTGCCAGCAGCCCGGGGGGTAGCGGGAGTTACGAGCAGTACTTC. It is translated as CASSPGGSGSYEQYF.

J is TRBJ2-3 and V is TRBV27; no clear D gene. Between the trimmed V and J ends, which lost 8 bases and 2 bases, there was a span of 17 bases. The CDR3 is made up of 15 amino acids. Per germline, CDR1 MNHEY and CDR2 SMNVEV (reference sequence). The CDR3 here is CASFSTPAPTDTQYF. The CDR3 DNA sequence: TGTGCCAGCTTCTCAACACCTGCCCCCACAGATACGCAGTATTTT.